These 16 T cell receptor beta chains came from one sample sequenced in a study of T cell responses to AZD1222 COVID-19 vaccine. Libraries were prepared by immunoSEQ multiplex PCR; TCRdb keeps only in-frame clonotypes and omits some of them. This sample has some 140,000 clones, with under 95% found just once. The sample consisted of peripheral blood, taken on day 0 of AZD1222 vaccination. These receptors all stem from an adult in good health.

CDR3 in DNA: TGTGCCAGCAGCGAAGAGGGGGTAGGGAACTATGGCTACACCTTC. It yields the protein CASSEEGVGNYGYTF. The chain uses TRBV9 and TRBJ1-2, with D perhaps TRBD1 (6 bases). V lost 3 bases and J lost 2, with 14 bases in between. The CDR3 contains 15 residues. Germline V lookup: CDR1 SGDLS, CDR2 YYNGEE.

The V and J genes are TRBV19 and TRBJ2-4; D is perhaps TRBD2 (6 bases). Trimming took 4 bases from V and 4 from J, leaving 14 bases between them. CDR3 length: 15 residues. Germline V gene data show CDR1 as LNHDA and CDR2 as SQIVND (reference sequence). The DNA of the CDR3 is TGTGCCAGTAGTACCGAACCAGGACTAAAAAACATTCAGTACTTC. It is translated as CASSTEPGLKNIQYF. Full variable domain (outside the CDR3, taken from reference TRBV19 and TRBJ2-4): DGGITQSPKYLFRKEGQNVTLSCEQNLNHDAMYWYRQDPGQGLRLIYYSQIVNDFQKGDIAEGYSVSREKKESFPLTVTSAQKNPTAFYLCASSTEPGLKNIQYFGAGTRLSVL.

The J gene is TRBJ2-6, the V gene TRBV18; tentatively, D is TRBD1 or TRBD2 (5 bases each). V was cut by 3 bases and J by 0 bases, with 12 bases left in between. The CDR3 is 17 residues long. Germline loops: CDR1 KGHSH, CDR2 LQKENI. This CDR3 reads CASSPGGSLSGANVLTF. In DNA, the CDR3 is TGTGCCAGCTCACCTGGGGGATCACTCTCTGGGGCCAACGTCCTGACTTTC.

This chain uses TRBV4-2 with TRBJ2-2; D unresolved. Germline CDR1 is LGHNA and CDR2 is YNFKEQ. Trimming stripped 2 bases from V and 3 bases from J, with 10 bases between. This CDR3 has 15 amino acids. This CDR3 reads CASSQPPRYTGELFF. CDR3 sequence (DNA): TGTGCCAGCAGCCAACCCCCCCGGTACACCGGGGAGCTGTTTTTT.

The J gene is TRBJ2-7, the V gene TRBV7-2; 13 bases are shared with TRBD2. Germline trimming cut 7 bases from V and 2 bases from J; bases unmatched to any gene: 5. The CDR3 spans 15 residues. CDR1 and CDR2 from the germline V gene are SGHTA and FQGNSA. DNA of the CDR3: TGTGCCAGCAACCCGGGACTAGCGGGACCCTACGAGCAGTACTTC. Protein: CASNPGLAGPYEQYF.

The chain joins TRBV28 to TRBJ1-2; D ambiguous. Per the germline V gene, CDR1 is MDHEN and CDR2 is SYDVKM. The CDR3 contains 11 residues. V dropped 8 bases and J dropped 0 bases, with 4 bases sitting between them. CDR3 in DNA: TGTGCCAGCGAGGCTAACTATGGCTACACCTTC. The encoded protein is CASEANYGYTF.

The chain links TRBV13 to TRBJ2-3, with D maybe TRBD2 (5 bases). Germline V gene lookup returns CDR1 PRHDT and CDR2 FYEKMQ (reference sequence). The CDR3 has 13 residues. V lost 5 bases to trimming and J lost 3 bases, with 9 bases between them. CDR3 sequence reads: CASSQLETDTQYF. For the CDR3, the DNA is TGTGCCAGCAGCCAACTAGAGACAGATACGCAGTATTTT.

The chain couples TRBV4-2 to TRBJ1-2; no definite D call. CDR1 and CDR2 (germline): LGHNA, YNFKEQ. This CDR3 region has 11 residues. Trimming left V 1 base short and J 6 bases short, with 3 bases between. CDR3 in DNA: TGTGCCAGCAGCCAAGGACATGGCTACACCTTC. It translates to CASSQGHGYTF.

The V call is TRBV6-5, the J call TRBJ2-4; weak D call: TRBD2 (5 bases). In germline, CDR1 is MNHEY, CDR2 SVGAGI. V was cut by 8 bases and J by 1 base, with 15 bases left in between. The CDR3 has 15 amino acids. In nucleotides, the CDR3 is TGTGCCAGCTACAGCGGTTTTTCGGCCAAAAACATTCAGTACTTC. This sequence encodes CASYSGFSAKNIQYF.

The gene calls are TRBV5-1 and TRBJ2-2, with 7 nucleotides matching TRBD1. Per the germline V gene, CDR1 is SGHRS and CDR2 is YFSETQ. V lost 3 bases and J lost 3; bases outside the gene matches: 17. This CDR3 is built from 19 residues. The CDR3 here is CASSYLGQRFPGDTGELFF. CDR3 in DNA: TGCGCCAGCAGCTATCTGGGACAGCGGTTCCCCGGAGACACCGGGGAGCTGTTTTTT.

This chain connects TRBV14 to TRBJ2-5; D might be TRBD2 (6 bases). Per germline, CDR1 SGHDN and CDR2 FVKESK. The CDR3 runs to 16 residues. Trimming removed 1 base at V and 3 bases at J, with 15 bases between. The CDR3 sequence is CASSQVLGSGKETQYF. The CDR3 nucleotides are TGTGCCAGCAGCCAAGTCCTCGGGAGTGGGAAAGAGACCCAGTACTTC.

For the CDR3, the DNA is TGCGCCAGCAGTTATAACACCGGGGAGCTGTTTTTT. Protein product: CASSYNTGELFF. The chain joins TRBV10-1 to TRBJ2-2; D ambiguous. Trimming left V 5 bases short and J 2 bases short, with 3 bases between. The germline V gene encodes CDR1 WNHNN and CDR2 SYGVQD (reference sequence). CDR3 length: 12 amino acids.

This chain links TRBV7-9 with TRBJ1-4; TRBD1 might be the D (5 bases). The V gene's germline CDR1 is SEHNR and CDR2 FQNEAQ (reference sequence). The length of the CDR3 is 13 residues. V lost 4 bases, J lost 10 bases, and 13 bases lay in between. CDR3 in DNA: TGTGCCAGCAGCTCGACGGACAACACAAAACTGTTTTTT. The encoded protein is CASSSTDNTKLFF.

The gene calls are TRBV9 and TRBJ2-7, with D possibly being TRBD2 (6 bases). The germline gives CDR1 SGDLS, CDR2 YYNGEE. Between the trimmed V and J ends, which lost 3 bases and 2 bases, there was a span of 18 bases. The CDR3 covers 16 residues. CDR3 loop: CASSGRDLGPPYEQYF. The CDR3 DNA reads as TGTGCCAGCAGCGGTAGGGACTTAGGGCCACCCTACGAGCAGTACTTC.

This clone showed up just once. The gene calls are TRBV11-1 and TRBJ2-3; D gene uncertain. V shed 0 bases and J shed 6 bases, with 10 bases lying between them. The germline gives CDR1 SGHAT, CDR2 FQDESV (reference sequence). This CDR3 has 14 residues. CDR3 amino acids: CASSLAPEADTQYF. CDR3 coding DNA: TGTGCCAGCAGCTTAGCGCCCGAAGCGGATACGCAGTATTTT.

This clone has only one observation. The chain carries TRBV20-1 and TRBJ2-7; D unclear. The CDR3 length is 11 residues. The V gene lost 3 bases and the J gene lost 5 bases, with 8 bases spanning the gap. Germline V CDR1 and CDR2: DFQATT, SNEGSKA (reference sequence). Here the CDR3 reads CSARAWDEQYF. The CDR3 DNA reads TGCAGTGCTAGGGCATGGGACGAGCAGTACTTC.